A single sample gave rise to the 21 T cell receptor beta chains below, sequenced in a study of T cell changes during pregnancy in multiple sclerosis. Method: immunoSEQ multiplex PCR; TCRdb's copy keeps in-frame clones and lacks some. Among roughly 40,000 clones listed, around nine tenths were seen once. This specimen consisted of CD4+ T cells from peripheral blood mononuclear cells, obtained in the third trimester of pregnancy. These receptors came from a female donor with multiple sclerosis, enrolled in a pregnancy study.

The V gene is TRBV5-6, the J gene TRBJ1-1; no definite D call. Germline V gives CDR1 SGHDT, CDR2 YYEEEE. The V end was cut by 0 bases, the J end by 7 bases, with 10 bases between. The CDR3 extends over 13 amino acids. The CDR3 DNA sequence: TGTGCCAGCAGCTTGGGTTCAGGAATTGAAGCTTTCTTT. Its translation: CASSLGSGIEAFF.

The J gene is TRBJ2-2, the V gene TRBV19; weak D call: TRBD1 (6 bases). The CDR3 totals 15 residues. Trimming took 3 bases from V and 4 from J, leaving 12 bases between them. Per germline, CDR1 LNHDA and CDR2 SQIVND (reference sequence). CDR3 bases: TGTGCCAGTAGTATGCGGACAGTTACCACCGGGGAGCTGTTTTTT. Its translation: CASSMRTVTTGELFF.

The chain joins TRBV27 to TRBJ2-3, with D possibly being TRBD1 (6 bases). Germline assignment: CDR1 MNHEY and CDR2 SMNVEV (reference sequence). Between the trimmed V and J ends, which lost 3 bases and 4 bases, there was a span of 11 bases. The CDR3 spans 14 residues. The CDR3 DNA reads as TGTGCCAGCAGTTTGCAGGGGCCCCCAGATACGCAGTATTTT. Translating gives CASSLQGPPDTQYF.

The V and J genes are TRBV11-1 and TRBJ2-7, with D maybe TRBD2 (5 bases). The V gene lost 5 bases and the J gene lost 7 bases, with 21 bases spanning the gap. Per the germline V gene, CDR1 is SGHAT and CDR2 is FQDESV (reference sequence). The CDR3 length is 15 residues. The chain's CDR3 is CASSINPGRGVEQYF. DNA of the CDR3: TGTGCCAGCAGCATTAACCCCGGACGGGGTGTGGAGCAGTACTTC.

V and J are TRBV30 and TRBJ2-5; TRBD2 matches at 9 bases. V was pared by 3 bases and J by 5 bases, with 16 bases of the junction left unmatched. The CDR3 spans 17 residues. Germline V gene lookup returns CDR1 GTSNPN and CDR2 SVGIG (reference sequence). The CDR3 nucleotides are TGTGCCTGGAGCCGCGCCGGAGGACTAGCGATGGGGGAGACCCAGTACTTC. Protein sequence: CAWSRAGGLAMGETQYF.

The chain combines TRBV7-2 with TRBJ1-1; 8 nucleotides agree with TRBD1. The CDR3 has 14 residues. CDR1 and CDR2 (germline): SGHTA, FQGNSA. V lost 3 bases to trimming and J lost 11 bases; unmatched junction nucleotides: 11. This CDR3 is CASSLDRASREAFF. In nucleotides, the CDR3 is TGTGCCAGCAGCTTGGACAGGGCGTCCCGCGAGGCTTTCTTT.

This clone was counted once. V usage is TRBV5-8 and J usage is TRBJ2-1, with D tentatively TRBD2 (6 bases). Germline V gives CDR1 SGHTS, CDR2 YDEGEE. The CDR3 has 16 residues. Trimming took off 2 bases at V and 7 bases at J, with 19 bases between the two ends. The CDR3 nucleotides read TGTGCCAGCAGCTTTCGCGGGGCGCCCAAAAGGAATGAGCAGTTCTTC. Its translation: CASSFRGAPKRNEQFF.

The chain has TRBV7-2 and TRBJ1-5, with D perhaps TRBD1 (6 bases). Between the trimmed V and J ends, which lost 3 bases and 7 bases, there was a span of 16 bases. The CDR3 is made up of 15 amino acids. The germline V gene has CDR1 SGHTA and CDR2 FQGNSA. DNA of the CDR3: TGTGCCAGCAGCTTCCTTTCAGGGGCTTACCAGCCCCAGCATTTT. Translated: CASSFLSGAYQPQHF. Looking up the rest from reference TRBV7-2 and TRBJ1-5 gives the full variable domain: GAGVSQSPSNKVTEKGKDVELRCDPISGHTALYWYRQSLGQGLEFLIYFQGNSAPDKSGLPSDRFSAERTGGSVSTLTIQRTQQEDSAVYLCASSFLSGAYQPQHFGDGTRLSIL.

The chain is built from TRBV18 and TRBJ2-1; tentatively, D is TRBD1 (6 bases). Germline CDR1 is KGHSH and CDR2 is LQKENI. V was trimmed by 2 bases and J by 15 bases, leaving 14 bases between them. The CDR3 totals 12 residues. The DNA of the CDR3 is TGTGCCAGCTCACCAGTCAACACAGGGACGTTCTTC. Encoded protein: CASSPVNTGTFF. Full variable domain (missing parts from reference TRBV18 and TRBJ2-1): NAGVMQNPRHLVRRRGQEARLRCSPMKGHSHVYWYRQLPEEGLKFMVYLQKENIIDESGMPKERFSAEFPKEGPSILRIQQVVRGDSAAYFCASSPVNTGTFFGPGTRLTVL.

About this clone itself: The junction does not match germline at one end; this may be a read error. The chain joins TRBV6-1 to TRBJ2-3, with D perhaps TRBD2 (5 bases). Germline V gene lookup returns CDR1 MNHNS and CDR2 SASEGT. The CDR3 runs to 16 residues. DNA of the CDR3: TGTGCCAGCAGTGAAAGTCGATTAGGGAGCAAAGATACGCAGTATTTT. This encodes CASSESRLGSKDTQYF.

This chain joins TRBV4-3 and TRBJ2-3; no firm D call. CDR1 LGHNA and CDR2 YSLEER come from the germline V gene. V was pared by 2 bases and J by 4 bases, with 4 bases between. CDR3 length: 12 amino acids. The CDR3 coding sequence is TGCGCCAGCAGCCAAACTCCAGATACGCAGTATTTT. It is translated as CASSQTPDTQYF.

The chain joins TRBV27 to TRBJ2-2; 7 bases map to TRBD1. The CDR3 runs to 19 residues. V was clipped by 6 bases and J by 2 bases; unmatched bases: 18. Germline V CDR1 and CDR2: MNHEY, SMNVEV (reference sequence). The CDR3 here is CASSQDFDRAQLNTGELFF. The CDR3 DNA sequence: TGTGCCAGCAGCCAAGACTTCGACAGGGCTCAACTTAACACCGGGGAGCTGTTTTTT.

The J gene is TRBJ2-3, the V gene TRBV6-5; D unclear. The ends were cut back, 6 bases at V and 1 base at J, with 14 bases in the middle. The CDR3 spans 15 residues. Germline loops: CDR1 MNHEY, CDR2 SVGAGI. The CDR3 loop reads CASRNGLARTDTQYF. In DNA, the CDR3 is TGTGCCAGCAGAAACGGGTTGGCACGCACAGATACGCAGTATTTT.

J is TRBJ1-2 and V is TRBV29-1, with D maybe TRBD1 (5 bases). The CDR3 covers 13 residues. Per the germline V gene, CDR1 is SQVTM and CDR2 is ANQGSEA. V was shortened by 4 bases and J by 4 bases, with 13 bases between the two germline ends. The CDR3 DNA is TGCAGCGTTGCGCGGGGGGGGAGCTATGGCTACACCTTC. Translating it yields CSVARGGSYGYTF.

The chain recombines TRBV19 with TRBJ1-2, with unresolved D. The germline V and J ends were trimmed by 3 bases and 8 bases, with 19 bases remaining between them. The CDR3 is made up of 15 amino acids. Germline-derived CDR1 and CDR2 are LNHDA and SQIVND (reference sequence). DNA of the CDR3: TGTGCCAGTAGTATGGCCTTGATGGGGAGTATGGGCTACACCTTC. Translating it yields CASSMALMGSMGYTF. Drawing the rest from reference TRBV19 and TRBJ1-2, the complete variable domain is DGGITQSPKYLFRKEGQNVTLSCEQNLNHDAMYWYRQDPGQGLRLIYYSQIVNDFQKGDIAEGYSVSREKKESFPLTVTSAQKNPTAFYLCASSMALMGSMGYTFGSGTRLTVV.

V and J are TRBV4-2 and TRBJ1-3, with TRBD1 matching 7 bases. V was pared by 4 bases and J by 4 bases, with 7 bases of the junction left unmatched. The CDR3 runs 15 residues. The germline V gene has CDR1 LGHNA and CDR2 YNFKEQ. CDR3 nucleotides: TGTGCCAGCAGCCTATTATCGGGACAGGGAAACACCATATATTTT. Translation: CASSLLSGQGNTIYF.

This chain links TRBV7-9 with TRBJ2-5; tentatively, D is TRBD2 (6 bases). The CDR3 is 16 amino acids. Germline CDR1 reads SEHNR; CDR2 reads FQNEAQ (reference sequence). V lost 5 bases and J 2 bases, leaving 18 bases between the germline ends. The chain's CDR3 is CASSPLGGQSQETQYF. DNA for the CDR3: TGTGCCAGCAGCCCGTTGGGAGGACAAAGTCAAGAGACCCAGTACTTC.

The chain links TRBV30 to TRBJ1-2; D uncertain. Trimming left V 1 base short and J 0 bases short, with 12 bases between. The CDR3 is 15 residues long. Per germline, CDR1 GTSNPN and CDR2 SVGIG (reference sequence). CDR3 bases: TGTGCCTGGAGTGGATACACCGGGACTAACTATGGCTACACCTTC. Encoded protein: CAWSGYTGTNYGYTF.

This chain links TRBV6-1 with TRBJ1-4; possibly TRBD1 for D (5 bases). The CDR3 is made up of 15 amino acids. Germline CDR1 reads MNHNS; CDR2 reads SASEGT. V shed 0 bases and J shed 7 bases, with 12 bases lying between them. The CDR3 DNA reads TGTGCCAGCAGTGAAGCTGGGGACTGGGGTGAAAAACTGTTTTTT. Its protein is CASSEAGDWGEKLFF.

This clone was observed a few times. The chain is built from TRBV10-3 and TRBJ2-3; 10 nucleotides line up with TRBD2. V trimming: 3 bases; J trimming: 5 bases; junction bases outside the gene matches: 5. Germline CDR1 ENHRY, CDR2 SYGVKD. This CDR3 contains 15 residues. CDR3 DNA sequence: TGTGCCATCAGTGACCCTAGCGGGAGATTAGATACGCAGTATTTT. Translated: CAISDPSGRLDTQYF.

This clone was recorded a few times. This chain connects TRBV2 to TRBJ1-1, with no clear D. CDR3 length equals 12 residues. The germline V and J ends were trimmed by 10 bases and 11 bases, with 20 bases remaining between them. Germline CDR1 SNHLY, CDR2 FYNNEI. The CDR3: CATSSVSPSAFF. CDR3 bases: TGTGCCACGAGTTCGGTCTCTCCGTCGGCTTTCTTT.